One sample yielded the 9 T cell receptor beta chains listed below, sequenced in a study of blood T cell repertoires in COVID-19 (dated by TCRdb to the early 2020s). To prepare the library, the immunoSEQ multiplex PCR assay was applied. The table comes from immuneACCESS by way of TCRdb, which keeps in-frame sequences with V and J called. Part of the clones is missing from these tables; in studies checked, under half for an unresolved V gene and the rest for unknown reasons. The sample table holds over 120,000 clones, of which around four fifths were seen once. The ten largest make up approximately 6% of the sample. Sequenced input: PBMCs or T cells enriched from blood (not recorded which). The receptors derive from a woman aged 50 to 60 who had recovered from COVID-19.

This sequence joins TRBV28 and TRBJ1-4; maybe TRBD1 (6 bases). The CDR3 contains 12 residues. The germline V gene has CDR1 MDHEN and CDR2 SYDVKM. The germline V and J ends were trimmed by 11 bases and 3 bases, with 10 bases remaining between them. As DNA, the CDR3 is TGTGCCGGACAGACTCCTAATGAAAAACTGTTTTTT. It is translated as CAGQTPNEKLFF.

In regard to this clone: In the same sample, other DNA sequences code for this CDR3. Written as DNA, the CDR3 is TGCAGCGTTGAACGAGGGGGCAATGGCTACACCTTC. This sequence encodes CSVERGGNGYTF. V is TRBV29-1 and J is TRBJ1-2, with TRBD1 matching 7 bases. Germline-derived CDR1 and CDR2 are SQVTM and ANQGSEA. After removal of 2 bases from V and 6 bases from J, the junction contained 3 bases not matched to a gene. The CDR3 is 12 residues long.

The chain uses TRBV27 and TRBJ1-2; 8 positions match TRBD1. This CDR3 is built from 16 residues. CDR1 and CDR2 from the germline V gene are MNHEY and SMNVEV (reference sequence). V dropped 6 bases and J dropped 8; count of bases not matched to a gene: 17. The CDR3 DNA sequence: TGTGCCAGCAGCCTCACTACAGGGGGAAGGAATATCGGCTACACCTTC. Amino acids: CASSLTTGGRNIGYTF.

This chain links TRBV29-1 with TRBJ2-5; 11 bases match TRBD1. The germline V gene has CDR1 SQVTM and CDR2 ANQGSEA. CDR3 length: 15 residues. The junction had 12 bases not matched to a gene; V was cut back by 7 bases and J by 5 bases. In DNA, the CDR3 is TGCAGCGGCATGGGGGACAGGGGGTCGGTGGAGACCCAGTACTTC. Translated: CSGMGDRGSVETQYF.

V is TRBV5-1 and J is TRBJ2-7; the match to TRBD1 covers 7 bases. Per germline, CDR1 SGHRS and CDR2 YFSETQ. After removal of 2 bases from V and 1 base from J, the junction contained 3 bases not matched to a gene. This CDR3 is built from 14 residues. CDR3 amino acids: CASSFRTGSYEQYF. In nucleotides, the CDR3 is TGCGCCAGCAGCTTCCGGACAGGATCCTACGAGCAGTACTTC.

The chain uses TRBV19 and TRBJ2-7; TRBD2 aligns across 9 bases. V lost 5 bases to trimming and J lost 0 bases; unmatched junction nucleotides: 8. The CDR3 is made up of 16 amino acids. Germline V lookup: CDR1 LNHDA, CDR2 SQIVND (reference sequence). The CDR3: CASSPSLAGSSYEQYF. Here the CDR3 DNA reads TGTGCCAGTAGTCCGAGCCTAGCGGGGAGCTCCTACGAGCAGTACTTC.

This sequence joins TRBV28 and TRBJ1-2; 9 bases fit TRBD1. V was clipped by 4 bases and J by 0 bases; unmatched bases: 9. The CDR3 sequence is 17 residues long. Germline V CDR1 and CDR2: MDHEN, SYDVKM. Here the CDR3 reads CASSSWTGVGANYGYTF. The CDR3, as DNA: TGTGCCAGCAGTTCCTGGACAGGGGTAGGAGCTAACTATGGCTACACCTTC.

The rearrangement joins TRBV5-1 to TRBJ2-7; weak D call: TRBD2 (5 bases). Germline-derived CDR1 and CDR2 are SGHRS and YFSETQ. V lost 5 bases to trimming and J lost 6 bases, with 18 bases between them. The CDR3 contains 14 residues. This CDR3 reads CASSGRGPWSEQYF. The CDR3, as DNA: TGCGCCAGCAGTGGCCGGGGTCCCTGGTCCGAGCAGTACTTC.

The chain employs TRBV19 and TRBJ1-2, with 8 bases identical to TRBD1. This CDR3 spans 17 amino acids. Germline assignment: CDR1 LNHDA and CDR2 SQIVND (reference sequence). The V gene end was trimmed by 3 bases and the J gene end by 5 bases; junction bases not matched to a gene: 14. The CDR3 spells CASSISGGEAPWYGYTF. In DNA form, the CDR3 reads TGTGCCAGTAGTATCTCAGGGGGCGAGGCTCCTTGGTATGGCTACACCTTC.